This TCR beta chain was identified during a study of T-cell memory formation after mild COVID-19. Study summary: Clusters of TCRs were largely donor specific. Study-wide results and caveats: Clones contracting day 15 to 85 were balanced CD4/CD8; later expanders leaned CD4+.

This clonotype showed up just a few times. What it binds is not known. V trimming: 4 bases; J trimming: 0 bases; junction bases outside the gene matches: 9. Germline CDR1 is SGHRS and CDR2 is YFSETQ. The CDR3 runs to 17 residues. Via MiXCR, TCRdb re-called the 5' RACE reads, giving one row per CDR3 protein. The sample gives about 290,000 distinct CDR3 sequences, approximately 15% of which show up once; about a fifth is in the top ten. This receptor was obtained from a man in his late teens or twenties who had mild COVID-19 (a few samples of this study predate the infection). Cell type and time point are not known. Sequenced sample: PBMCs or a T cell subset sorted from them (not recorded which). The rearrangement links TRBV5-1 to TRBJ2-1; 8 bases align to TRBD2. The CDR3 DNA reads TGCGCCAGCAGCCTCAGCGAGCGGGGGCTCTCCTACAATGAGCAGTTCTTC. Encoded protein: CASSLSERGLSYNEQFF. Filled out from reference TRBV5-1 and TRBJ2-1, the complete variable domain reads KAGVTQTPRYLIKTRGQQVTLSCSPISGHRSVSWYQQTPGQGLQFLFEYFSETQRNKGNFPGRFSGRQFSNSRSEMNVSTLELGDSALYLCASSLSERGLSYNEQFFGPGTRLTVL.